This TCR beta chain was profiled in a study of cytotoxic CD8 clonotypes in ibrutinib-treated CLL. This clone was picked up a small number of times. Its specificity is not known. Study observations and caveats: Age-matched healthy donor levels were exceeded by baseline clonality, which tracked circulating CD8+ T-cell counts. Shared public clonotypes were rare, and on treatment they either got smaller or stayed the same.

Germline-derived CDR1 and CDR2 are SGHRS and YFSETQ. The V gene lost 0 bases and the J gene lost 8 bases, with 11 bases spanning the gap. The CDR3 spans 13 residues. Deep sequencing aimed at 1 in 200,000 to 1 in 1 million T cells' resolution. The method was immunoSEQ multiplex PCR; TCRdb's version includes in-frame clones alone and lacks a portion of them. Among some 200,000 clones listed, just over 70% were seen once. The chain joins TRBV5-1 to TRBJ1-2; no clear D. The source was PBMCs, collected after 12 months of ibrutinib treatment. This TCR was recovered from a human donor with chronic lymphocytic leukemia. As DNA, the CDR3 is TGCGCCAGCAGCTTGGCCGGCAGGCCGGGCTACACCTTC. Amino acid sequence: CASSLAGRPGYTF.